Shown below are 21 T cell receptor beta chains from a single sample sequenced in a study of Graves' ophthalmopathy and Graves' hyperthyroidism. The study amplified TCR beta CDR3 regions using RNA transcripts. HTBI-primed RT-PCR formed the first round, and a multiplex PCR formed the second. TCRdb processed the multiplex PCR reads anew with MiXCR; each CDR3 protein has one entry. Altogether tens of thousands of distinct CDR3 sequences are present, less than 55% being singletons, with the ten largest covering roughly 5%. Sequenced input: peripheral blood. Receptors were obtained from an adult woman with Graves' ophthalmopathy.

The rearrangement joins TRBV20-1 to TRBJ2-5; 9 bases map to TRBD2. CDR1 is DFQATT and CDR2 is SNEGSKA in the germline V gene (reference sequence). J gave up 1 base and V 1 base, and 10 bases lay outside the gene matches. The CDR3 is made up of 17 amino acids. The CDR3 coding sequence is TGCAGTGCTAGAGTAGCGGGAGTCCCCACCATCCAAGAGACCCAGTACTTC. The encoded protein is CSARVAGVPTIQETQYF.

This clonotype has at least ten counts. A clone one base away is much larger, so this may be a read error. The chain links TRBV9 to TRBJ2-7, with 12 bases fitting TRBD2. CDR1 and CDR2 from the germline V gene are SGDLS and YYNGEE. This CDR3 region has 16 residues. The trim removed 2 bases at V and 9 bases at J, leaving 12 bases unmatched. The CDR3 coding sequence is TGTGCCAGCAGCGTTGTAGTGGGACTAGCGGGCCACGGGCAGTACTTC. Protein sequence: CASSVVVGLAGHGQYF.

This chain connects TRBV7-2 to TRBJ1-2; unclear D gene. The V gene lost 2 bases and the J gene lost 8 bases, with 9 bases spanning the gap. This CDR3 has 12 residues. Germline V gene data show CDR1 as SGHTA and CDR2 as FQGNSA. The CDR3 DNA is TGTGCCAGCAGCTTAATGAGTGACGGCTACACCTTC. Its protein product is CASSLMSDGYTF.

This clonotype showed up just a few times. Given a much more abundant clone one base away, this may be a read error. The genes are TRBV6-6 and TRBJ1-1; no reliable D call. Germline loops: CDR1 MNHNY, CDR2 SVGAGI (reference sequence). The CDR3 has 14 residues. V was trimmed by 5 bases and J by 6 bases, leaving 16 bases between them. The CDR3 DNA is TGTGCCAGCAGTGGACCCCCAGGCGACGCTGAAGCTTTCTTT. Translating it yields CASSGPPGDAEAFF.

This clonotype was detected many times. The genes are TRBV29-1 and TRBJ2-1; D is possibly TRBD2 (5 bases). The CDR3 is 12 amino acids. V was trimmed by 7 bases and J by 1 base, leaving 8 bases between them. The germline V gene has CDR1 SQVTM and CDR2 ANQGSEA. The CDR3 reads CSAGISYNEQFF. The CDR3 DNA reads as TGCAGCGCCGGGATTTCCTACAATGAGCAGTTCTTC.

This chain uses TRBV19 with TRBJ1-5, with 7 nucleotides matching TRBD1. Trimming took 5 bases from V and 4 from J; bases not matched to a gene: 8. From germline, CDR1 is LNHDA and CDR2 SQIVND (reference sequence). This CDR3 contains 15 residues. The CDR3 DNA reads as TGTGCCAGTAGTCGGATCCGGGACAGTAATCAGCCCCAGCATTTT. This translates into CASSRIRDSNQPQHF.

This clonotype was detected a few times. J is TRBJ2-2 and V is TRBV12-3 or TRBV12-4, with no clear D. Between the trimmed V and J ends, which lost 5 bases and 3 bases, there was a span of 7 bases. The CDR3 is made up of 13 amino acids. Here the CDR3 reads CASSTRHTGELFF. Here the CDR3 DNA reads TGTGCCAGCAGTACCCGACACACCGGGGAGCTGTTTTTT.

The V call is TRBV7-3, the J call TRBJ1-3, with a tentative D call TRBD1 (5 bases). CDR3 length equals 15 residues. Trimming took off 6 bases at V and 4 bases at J, with 16 bases between the two ends. Germline V lookup: CDR1 SGHTA, CDR2 FQGTGA. CDR3 region: CASRTSPGTGNTIYF. The CDR3 DNA follows: TGTGCCAGCAGAACCTCCCCGGGGACGGGAAACACCATATATTTT.

This clonotype was observed at least ten times. The chain carries TRBV29-1 and TRBJ2-1, with 10 bases that match TRBD2. Germline V gene lookup returns CDR1 SQVTM and CDR2 ANQGSEA. Trimming removed 8 bases from V and 4 bases from J; junction bases left unmatched: 8. CDR3 length: 14 amino acids. The CDR3 region has the DNA TGCAGCACCCGACTAGCGGGTGGGTACAATGAGCAGTTCTTC. It codes for CSTRLAGGYNEQFF.

The chain uses TRBV29-1 and TRBJ1-5; 10 bases agree with TRBD1. The CDR3 totals 16 residues. V gave up 3 bases and J gave up 2 bases; unmatched junction bases: 7. Germline values: CDR1 SQVTM, CDR2 ANQGSEA. CDR3 DNA sequence: TGCAGCGTTGAGACTAGCGGGACAGGGGGCAATCAGCCCCAGCATTTT. It specifies CSVETSGTGGNQPQHF.

At least ten counts were recorded for this clonotype. The chain joins TRBV4-1 to TRBJ1-4; D may be TRBD1 (6 bases). V lost 4 bases to trimming and J lost 5 bases, with 17 bases between them. The CDR3 is made up of 16 amino acids. Germline CDR1 is MGHRA and CDR2 is YSYEKL. CDR3 nucleotide sequence: TGCGCCAGCAGCCCTAGAGCCCGACAGGAGAATGAAAAACTGTTTTTT. It specifies CASSPRARQENEKLFF.

This clonotype was recorded at least ten times. The chain is built from TRBV20-1 and TRBJ1-6, with D possibly TRBD1 on 6 matching bases. The CDR3 runs 16 residues. Trimming left V 5 bases short and J 2 bases short, with 16 bases between. Germline V CDR1 and CDR2: DFQATT, SNEGSKA (reference sequence). The CDR3 region has the DNA TGCAGTGCTGGAAGGGGGGCGGGTCCCTATAATTCACCCCTCCACTTT. Residues: CSAGRGAGPYNSPLHF.

At least ten counts were recorded for this clonotype. The genes are TRBV10-3 and TRBJ2-3, with a weak D call TRBD2 (6 bases). The CDR3 totals 14 residues. V gave up 10 bases and J gave up 4 bases, with 18 bases separating them. CDR1 and CDR2 (germline): ENHRY, SYGVKD. The DNA for the CDR3 is TGTGCCACCCGAGTCGGGAGTGTGGCAGATACGCAGTATTTT. It specifies CATRVGSVADTQYF.

The genes are TRBV7-3 and TRBJ2-1, with D uncertain. The germline V gene has CDR1 SGHTA and CDR2 FQGTGA. The CDR3 is made up of 13 amino acids. Deletions cut 5 bases from V and 2 bases from J, with 7 bases between. CDR3 nucleotides: TGTGCCAGCAGCGGGCAGACCTACAATGAGCAGTTCTTC. As protein: CASSGQTYNEQFF.

This clonotype was observed many times. The chain is built from TRBV5-4 and TRBJ2-6, with D possibly TRBD1 on 5 matching bases. Trimming removed 4 bases at V and 0 bases at J, with 11 bases between. Germline V gene sequence: CDR1 SGHNT, CDR2 YYREEE (reference sequence). This CDR3 is built from 16 residues. The CDR3 region has the DNA TGTGCCAGCAGCGTCAGGGCAAGCTCTGGGGCCAACGTCCTGACTTTC. This encodes CASSVRASSGANVLTF.

The chain is built from TRBV20-1 and TRBJ1-4; 7 bases line up with TRBD1. The germline gives CDR1 DFQATT, CDR2 SNEGSKA (reference sequence). Germline trimming cut 3 bases from V and 5 bases from J; bases unmatched to any gene: 12. The CDR3 has 16 residues. This CDR3 is CSARATTGLGNEKLFF. In DNA, the CDR3 is TGCAGTGCTAGGGCTACGACAGGGTTGGGGAATGAAAAACTGTTTTTT.

The gene calls are TRBV18 and TRBJ1-4; D gene uncertain. This CDR3 is built from 15 residues. Germline V CDR1 and CDR2: KGHSH, LQKENI. V lost 6 bases, J lost 7 bases, and 18 bases lay in between. The CDR3 DNA reads as TGTGCCAGCTCCCCCTGTGTAGCGAGGGCTGAAAAACTGTTTTTT. Its protein is CASSPCVARAEKLFF.

The chain is built from TRBV2 and TRBJ1-1, with TRBD1 matching over 9 bases. The CDR3 totals 16 residues. The germline CDR1 and CDR2 sequences are SNHLY and FYNNEI. With 5 bases clipped from V and 0 bases from J, the junction kept 7 bases outside the gene matches. The CDR3 sequence: CASSPGTGWVNTEAFF. CDR3 nucleotides: TGTGCCAGCAGTCCCGGGACAGGGTGGGTGAACACTGAAGCTTTCTTT. Variable domain in full (rest from reference TRBV2 and TRBJ1-1): EPEVTQTPSHQVTQMGQEVILRCVPISNHLYFYWYRQILGQKVEFLVSFYNNEISEKSEIFDDQFSVERPDGSNFTLKIRSTKLEDSAMYFCASSPGTGWVNTEAFFGQGTRLTVV.

This clonotype was observed many times. This sequence joins TRBV6-5 and TRBJ2-1; 8 bases fit TRBD1. CDR1 is MNHEY and CDR2 is SVGAGI in the germline V gene. CDR3 length: 19 amino acids. Trimming at V came to 2 bases and at J to 7 bases, leaving 19 bases not matched to a gene. The CDR3: CASSYLPRQGKSKRNEQFF. Written as DNA, the CDR3 is TGTGCCAGCAGTTACCTACCTAGACAGGGGAAGAGTAAGAGGAATGAGCAGTTCTTC.

V usage is TRBV24-1 and J usage is TRBJ2-2; 8 bases line up with TRBD1. Germline V gives CDR1 KGHDR, CDR2 SFDVKD. V was pared by 1 base and J by 3 bases, with 0 bases of the junction left unmatched. This CDR3 contains 15 residues. The CDR3 DNA is TGTGCCACCAGTGATTTACAGGGGGACACCGGGGAGCTGTTTTTT. As protein: CATSDLQGDTGELFF.

Worth noting for this clonotype: Since no conserved phenylalanine or tryptophan closes the CDR3, a read error is the likely cause. The gene calls are TRBV28 and TRBJ2-6; 11 bases fit TRBD1. After removal of 8 bases from V and 5 bases from J, the junction contained 8 bases not matched to a gene. The CDR3 has 16 amino acids. Germline V gene sequence: CDR1 MDHEN, CDR2 SYDVKM. CDR3 in amino acids: CASVGQGAFRANVLTV. The CDR3 region has the DNA TGTGCCAGCGTAGGACAGGGGGCGTTCAGGGCCAACGTCCTGACTGTC.